This T cell receptor beta chain was recovered during a study of cytomegalovirus exposure and HLA in healthy donors (TCRdb year 2017). For the wider study: An earlier analysis of several hundred of the donors reported about 250 Gb of sequence data and 117 million unique TCR beta sequences from approximately 180 million T cells. Roughly 310 gigabases of sequencing data and 78 million or so unique TCR sequences were included in an early release covering roughly 600 HLA-typed donors. The genetic ancestry cluster associated with self-reported Caucasian donors included over 80% of the roughly 380 genotyped donors. The study aimed to test whether cataloging public T cell receptors could reveal signatures of past pathogen exposure. The T cell repertoires of 666 subjects were profiled by immunosequencing and related to cytomegalovirus serostatus. A separate validation cohort of roughly 120 different subjects was used in addition to the 666-subject first cohort. High-throughput TCR immunosequencing, statistical association of individual TCRs with disease status, and machine learning were combined to predict cytomegalovirus infection status. A later analysis re-examined previously published TCR beta repertoires from over 500 donors and added high-resolution HLA genotyping to investigate patterns of TCR occurrence. In the later analysis, no new phenotypic data were used to find candidate immune exposures; instead, reliance was placed on TCR beta sequences and their occurrence across donors. An earlier analysis of fewer than 750 of the donors used high-throughput TCR beta sequencing to judge whether each TCR beta V gene segment behaved as functional or pseudogenic. Donor age, sex, ethnicity and CMV serostatus were collected together with the repertoire data. In a later genetic analysis, genome-wide SNP genotypes for about three fifths of the roughly 670 donors were used, and that subset was treated as a discovery cohort. All discovery cohort repertoires had been generated using a single sequencing platform. Both class I and class II loci were covered by HLA typing, at four-digit resolution. Typing coverage varied by locus: roughly 620-640 donors for A, B, C, DRB1 and DQB1; roughly 560 for DQA1; 606 for DPA1; roughly 450 for DPB1. Five DR-DQ haplotypes were handled as single units for association and clustering, since linkage in the cohort was strong. Across around 400 genotyped donors of the cohort, an average of approximately 200,000 unique TCR beta nucleotide sequences per donor were sequenced, and about a sixth of those sequences were non-productive. Results the study describes overall, beyond this receptor: This cohort had only TCR beta chains sequenced, and the lack of alpha or paired-chain data limited which features could be detected. In both the original and validation cohorts, the classifier was reported to diagnose cytomegalovirus status with high specificity and sensitivity. Most TCR sequences were seen in very few donors, while some public TCRs were found in many individuals. A further reported finding was that TCR beta sequences accurately predicted the HLA-A and HLA-B alleles for most subjects in the first cohort. The authors suggested that the approach could potentially be generalized to other disease states and immunological phenotypes. Because HLA typing was unavailable for some donors at each locus, only the typed subset was used in association tests. Broadly in line with IMGT annotations, most TCR beta V segments showed up in productive rearrangements about 87% or about 30% of the time in an earlier analysis of approximately 640 of the donors. The only immune exposure information available for the cohort was CMV serostatus. Because the 87-base-pair reads could not distinguish some IMGT-functional V segments, including TRBV6-2 and TRBV6-3, those segments were excluded. A later analysis found that TCR association rates varied across HLA loci, with DRB1 alleles showing the most associated TCRs and HLA-C alleles the fewest. A group of highly shared sequence variants was considered likely to be a technical artifact of the sequencing pipeline. The earlier analysis of some 540 of the donors excluded over 15 rarely observed V segments, including chromosome 9 orphons, because counts were too low. A later analysis reported that several top co-occurrence clusters appeared linked to parvovirus B19, influenza, CMV and Epstein-Barr virus. Strong co-occurrence of HLA alleles, especially DR and DQ, made assigning TCR associations to individual alleles difficult. In vitro tests confirmed that a few of the cytomegalovirus-associated TCR beta chains recognize cytomegalovirus antigens. A later analysis associated 15,000 or so TCR beta sequences with specific HLA alleles at a false discovery rate of 0.05. A total of fewer than 200 TCR beta chains were listed by the study as associated with cytomegalovirus. Most CMV-associated TCR beta chains appeared to be HLA-restricted in a later analysis, and the HLA associations seemed to be driven largely by CMV exposure. Correlated functional status among segregating V segments might be attributable to linkage disequilibrium, but an unknown experimental factor could not be ruled out. An association between a missense DCLRE1C variant and V-gene and J-gene trimming of TCR beta chains was found in a later genetic analysis and replicated in an independent cohort. Roughly uniform sequencing depth across donors was assumed in presence/absence analyses, although this assumption may not hold. Compared with the 666-donor mean, donors in an Asian-associated ancestry cluster had fewer N-insertions in productive TCRs, according to a later genetic analysis. In a later analysis, HLA-associated TCR beta chains were found to be more clonally expanded and to have lower generation probabilities than equally common non-associated chains.

Its CDR3 holds 15 amino acids, cysteine through phenylalanine. Solely the CDR3 DNA is kept, with 45 bases framed from the first base. A distance of 12 bases separates the germline ends of V and J, which lose 2 bases and 2 bases respectively. CDR1 is given as SGHNT and CDR2 as YYREEE, both from the germline V gene (reference sequence). Library preparation used the immunoSEQ multiplex PCR assay. For the multiplex PCR, a mixture combining 60 forward primers for TCR Vbeta segments and 13 reverse primers for TCR Jbeta segments was used. The CDR3 region of rearranged TCR beta genes was amplified from genomic DNA with a multiplex PCR assay. The amplified TCR beta libraries were sequenced on the Illumina HiSeq System as 87-base-pair reads. The authors' analysis ran thus. In a later analysis, tens of millions of unique TCR beta chains were counted across the roughly 670 repertoires, and about 10 million of these chains were shared by at least two donors. Raw reads were error-corrected and collapsed into unique sequences by a nearest-neighbor algorithm in which closely related sequences were merged to remove PCR and sequencing errors. V, D and J gene segments were assigned by aligning CDR3 sequences to IMGT reference sequences. For a sequence to be retained, a match of at least six nucleotides to both a V gene segment and a J gene segment was required. Rearrangements were classified as productive when the CDR3 lacked stop codons and remained in frame with V and J, and all other rearrangements were classified as non-productive. Following IMGT convention, CDR3 was defined as the stretch from the second conserved V-encoded cysteine to the conserved J-encoded phenylalanine. In an earlier analysis of around 600 of the donors, sequences lacking an unambiguous match to a single V gene segment were excluded. An earlier analysis of fewer than 750 of the donors classified V segments as functional when productive rearrangements were above 56.7% and as segregating when the standard deviation between donors was above 5%. A statistical classification framework was developed to diagnose cytomegalovirus status using the catalog of TCR beta chain sequences. In a later analysis, TCR nucleotide sequences were compared against IMGT/GENE-DB human TR gene sequences so that V and J genes could be assigned. A later analysis assigned CDR3 sequences and most-parsimonious VDJ recombination scenarios with the TCRdist pipeline. In a later analysis, every TCR beta chain was defined by the combination of its CDR3 amino acid sequence and its V-gene family, and reads without a unique V-gene family were dropped. In a later analysis, 500 to 700 highly shared, low-generation-probability nucleotide sequences were removed to address suspected cross-contamination and a sequencing artifact. In a later analysis, a clonal expansion index was calculated for each public chain from normalized within-repertoire ranks of inferred template counts. A later analysis computed generation probabilities with a VDJ recombination model fitted to out-of-frame rearrangements, and checked the results against IGoR. In a later analysis, TCR-TCR, TCR-HLA and TCR-CMV co-occurrence was scored with hypergeometric tests, and a repertoire-size bias correction was applied to TCR pairs. To estimate false discovery rates, a later analysis permuted the HLA or CMV assignments 20 times. A later analysis grouped co-occurring TCRs with DBSCAN, adding TCRdist sequence similarity when clustering within HLA-allele-positive subsets. For co-occurrence clustering, repertoires with fewer than 30,000 or more than 120,000 public chains were excluded, along with a handful of repertoires with anomalous nucleotide sharing. This immuneACCESS table, as held by TCRdb, lists in-frame sequences with V and J called but not all clones. Of the missing ones, under half trace to an unresolved V gene in checked studies; the others have no known cause. The V and J calls and clone size come from that table; D and trimming were worked out from the DNA. The table for this sample lists about 160,000 clones; around 74% of them were counted only once. The ten largest clones add up to around 2.1% of the sample.

In the case of this clone: It lacks a known antigen. No qualities accompany the bases; no much larger clone lies one base away.

The cohort comprised 710 or so healthy bone marrow donors. Cohort members were all nominally healthy when sampled, although unrecorded immune exposures were likely present. The donor was CMV seronegative and belonged to the group of 352 seronegative cohort members. A peripheral blood sample was collected from each donor, and TCR beta sequencing was performed on peripheral blood mononuclear cells. Genomic DNA was extracted from the blood cell samples with the Qiagen DNeasy Blood Extraction Kit. This chain is built from TRBV5-4 and TRBJ2-3; the D gene cannot be named for sure. Sequenced input: PBMCs. This clonotype was obtained from a female donor in good health and CMV-seronegative. CDR3 protein: CASSFLTSNTDTQYF. The nucleotide sequence reads TGTGCCAGCAGCTTTCTAACGTCCAACACAGATACGCAGTATTTT.